These 3 T cell receptor beta chains originate from one sample sequenced in a study of T cell repertoires in cytomegalovirus infection. TCRdb reprocessed the reads with MiXCR, giving one entry per CDR3 protein. The profile shows approximately 34,000 distinct CDR3 sequences, about 52% of them singletons. Their antigens are not known. The starting material was CD8+ T cells from cultured PBMCs, obtained from culture after CMV antigen stimulation. The receptors shown here come from a human donor in good health (CMV status not recorded). Some clones in this sample may be carry-over from other donors' samples.

In the case of this clonotype: Since the CDR3 does not end with the conserved phenylalanine or tryptophan, this likely comes from a read error. The DNA is left out, because the CDR3 cannot be placed on it with certainty; the CDR3 is given as TCRdb lists it. This chain joins TRBV7-3 and TRBJ1-1; the table assigns TRBD1, which was not confirmed against the DNA. The CDR3 spans 13 amino acids, including both terminal residues. Germline CDR1 SGHTA, CDR2 FQGTGA. CDR3 sequence: CASRGGSATEVVV.

The J gene is TRBJ2-1, the V gene TRBV4-1; 12 bases are shared with TRBD2. The germline V gene has CDR1 MGHRA and CDR2 YSYEKL. The length of the CDR3 is 18 residues. V dropped 0 bases and J dropped 3; count of bases not matched to a gene: 6. DNA of the CDR3: TGCGCCAGCAGCCAAGATGGCGGGACTAGCGGGCACTACAATGAGCAGTTCTTC. Translation gives CASSQDGGTSGHYNEQFF.

The chain recombines TRBV4-2 with TRBJ2-2; tentative D call: TRBD2 (5 bases). The V gene's germline CDR1 is LGHNA and CDR2 YNFKEQ. This CDR3 is 13 amino acids long. Trimming stripped 0 bases from V and 6 bases from J, with 5 bases between. The CDR3, as DNA: TGTGCCAGCAGCCAAGACGGGGCCGGGGAGCTGTTTTTT. Translating gives CASSQDGAGELFF.